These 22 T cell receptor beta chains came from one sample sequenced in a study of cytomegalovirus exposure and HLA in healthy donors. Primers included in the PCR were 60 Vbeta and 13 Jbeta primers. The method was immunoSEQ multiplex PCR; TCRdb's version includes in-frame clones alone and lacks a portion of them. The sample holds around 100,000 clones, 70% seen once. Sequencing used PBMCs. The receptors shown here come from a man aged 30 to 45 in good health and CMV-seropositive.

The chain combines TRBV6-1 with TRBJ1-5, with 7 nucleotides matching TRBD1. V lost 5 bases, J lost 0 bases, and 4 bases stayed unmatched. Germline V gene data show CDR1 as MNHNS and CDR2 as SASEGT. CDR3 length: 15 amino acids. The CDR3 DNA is TGTGCCAGCAGTCCAGGACAGGTTAGCAATCAGCCCCAGCATTTT. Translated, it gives CASSPGQVSNQPQHF.

In DNA, the CDR3 is TGTGCCAGCAGCTTTGGGGGCGCCACAGATACGCAGTATTTT. Translated: CASSFGGATDTQYF. This chain joins TRBV5-6 and TRBJ2-3, with D perhaps matching TRBD1 (6 bases). Trimming removed 2 bases at V and 2 bases at J, with 9 bases between. Germline V gives CDR1 SGHDT, CDR2 YYEEEE. The CDR3 extends over 14 amino acids.

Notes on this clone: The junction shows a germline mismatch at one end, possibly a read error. CDR3 coding DNA: TGTGCCGGCAGCCCCGCCGCAGGGGTAAACACCGGGGAGCTGTTTTTT. It specifies CAGSPAAGVNTGELFF. The chain has TRBV7-2 and TRBJ2-2, with D possibly matching TRBD1 (6 bases). The CDR3 has 16 residues. CDR1 is SGHTA and CDR2 is FQGNSA in the germline V gene.

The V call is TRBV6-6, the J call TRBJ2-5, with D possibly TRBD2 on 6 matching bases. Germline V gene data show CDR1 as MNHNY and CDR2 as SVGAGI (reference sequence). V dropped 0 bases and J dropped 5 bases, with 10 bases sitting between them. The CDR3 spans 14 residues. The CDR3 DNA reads TGTGCCAGCAGTTACTCGGGGGGTGCGGAGACCCAGTACTTC. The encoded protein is CASSYSGGAETQYF.

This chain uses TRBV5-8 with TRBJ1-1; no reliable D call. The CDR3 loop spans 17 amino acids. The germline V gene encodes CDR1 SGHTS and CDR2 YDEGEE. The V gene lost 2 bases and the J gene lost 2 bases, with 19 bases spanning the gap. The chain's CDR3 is CASSLAAFYLENTEAFF. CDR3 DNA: TGTGCCAGCAGCTTAGCGGCGTTCTACCTTGAAAACACTGAAGCTTTCTTT.

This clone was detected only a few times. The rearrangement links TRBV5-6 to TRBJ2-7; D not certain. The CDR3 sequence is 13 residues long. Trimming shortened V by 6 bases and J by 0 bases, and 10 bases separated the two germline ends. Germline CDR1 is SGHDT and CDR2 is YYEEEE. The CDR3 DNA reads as TGTGCCAGCACGGATGACAACTCCTACGAGCAGTACTTC. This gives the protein CASTDDNSYEQYF. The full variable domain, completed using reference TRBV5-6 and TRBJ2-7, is DAGVTQSPTHLIKTRGQQVTLRCSPKSGHDTVSWYQQALGQGPQFIFQYYEEEERQRGNFPDRFSGHQFPNYSSELNVNALLLGDSALYLCASTDDNSYEQYFGPGTRLTVT.

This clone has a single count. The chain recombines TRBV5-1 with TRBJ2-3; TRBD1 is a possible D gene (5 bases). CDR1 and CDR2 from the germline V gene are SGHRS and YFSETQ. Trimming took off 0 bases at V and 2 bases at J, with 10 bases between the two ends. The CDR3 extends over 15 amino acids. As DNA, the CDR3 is TGCGCCAGCAGCTTGGTGCAGGGTAACACAGATACGCAGTATTTT. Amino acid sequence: CASSLVQGNTDTQYF.

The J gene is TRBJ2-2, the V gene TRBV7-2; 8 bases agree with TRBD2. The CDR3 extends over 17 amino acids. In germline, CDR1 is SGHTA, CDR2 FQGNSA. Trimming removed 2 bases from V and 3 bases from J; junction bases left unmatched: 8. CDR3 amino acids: CASSLSWREADTGELFF. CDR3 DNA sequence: TGTGCCAGCAGCTTAAGTTGGCGGGAGGCCGACACCGGGGAGCTGTTTTTT. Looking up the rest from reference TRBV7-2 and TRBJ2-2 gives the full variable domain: GAGVSQSPSNKVTEKGKDVELRCDPISGHTALYWYRQSLGQGLEFLIYFQGNSAPDKSGLPSDRFSAERTGGSVSTLTIQRTQQEDSAVYLCASSLSWREADTGELFFGEGSRLTVL.

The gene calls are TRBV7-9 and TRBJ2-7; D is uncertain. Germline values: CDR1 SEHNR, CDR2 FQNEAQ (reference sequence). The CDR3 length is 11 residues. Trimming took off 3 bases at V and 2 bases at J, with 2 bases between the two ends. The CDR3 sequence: CASSFTYEQYF. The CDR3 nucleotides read TGTGCCAGCAGCTTTACCTACGAGCAGTACTTC.

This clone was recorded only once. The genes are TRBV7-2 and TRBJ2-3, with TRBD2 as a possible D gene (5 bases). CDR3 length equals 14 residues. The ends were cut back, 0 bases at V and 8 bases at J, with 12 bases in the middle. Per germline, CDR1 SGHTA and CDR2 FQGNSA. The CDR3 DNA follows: TGTGCCAGCAGCTTAGCTGGAGTTGGAGGTACGCAGTATTTT. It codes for CASSLAGVGGTQYF.

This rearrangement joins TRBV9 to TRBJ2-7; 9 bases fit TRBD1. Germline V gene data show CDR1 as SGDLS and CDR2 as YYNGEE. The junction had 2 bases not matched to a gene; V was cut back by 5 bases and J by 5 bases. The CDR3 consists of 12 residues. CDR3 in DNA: TGTGCCAGCAGGGGACAGGGAAACGAGCAGTACTTC. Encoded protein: CASRGQGNEQYF.

CDR3 in amino acids: CASSLWRGGGPLRNEKLFF. Here the CDR3 DNA reads TGTGCCAGCAGTTTATGGCGGGGCGGGGGTCCCCTTCGTAATGAAAAACTGTTTTTT. The V call is TRBV28, the J call TRBJ1-4; TRBD1 is a possible D gene (5 bases). V lost 0 bases and J lost 4, with 21 bases in between. The CDR3 totals 19 residues. Germline V gene lookup returns CDR1 MDHEN and CDR2 SYDVKM.

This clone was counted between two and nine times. CDR3 residues: CSATAGGPGETQYF. The CDR3 bases are TGCAGCGCCACAGCGGGAGGGCCGGGAGAGACCCAGTACTTC. This sequence joins TRBV29-1 and TRBJ2-5; TRBD2 matches at 10 bases. The germline CDR1 and CDR2 sequences are SQVTM and ANQGSEA. The CDR3 is made up of 14 amino acids. The V gene end was trimmed by 7 bases and the J gene end by 4 bases; junction bases not matched to a gene: 9. The variable domain in full, completed from reference TRBV29-1 and TRBJ2-5, reads SAVISQKPSRDICQRGTSLTIQCQVDSQVTMMFWYRQQPGQSLTLIATANQGSEATYESGFVIDKFPISRPNLTFSTLTVSNMSPEDSSIYLCSATAGGPGETQYFGPGTRLLVL.

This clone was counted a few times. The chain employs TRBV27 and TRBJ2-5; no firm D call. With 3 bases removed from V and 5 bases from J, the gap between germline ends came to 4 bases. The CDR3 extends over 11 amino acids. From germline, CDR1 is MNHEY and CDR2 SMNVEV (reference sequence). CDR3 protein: CASSLSETQYF. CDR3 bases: TGTGCCAGCAGTTTGTCGGAGACCCAGTACTTC.

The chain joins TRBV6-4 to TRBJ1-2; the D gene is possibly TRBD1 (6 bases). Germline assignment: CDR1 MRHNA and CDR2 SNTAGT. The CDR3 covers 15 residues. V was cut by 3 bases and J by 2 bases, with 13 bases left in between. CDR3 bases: TGTGCCAGCAGTGAATTTTGGGGGCAAAACTATGGCTACACCTTC. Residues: CASSEFWGQNYGYTF.

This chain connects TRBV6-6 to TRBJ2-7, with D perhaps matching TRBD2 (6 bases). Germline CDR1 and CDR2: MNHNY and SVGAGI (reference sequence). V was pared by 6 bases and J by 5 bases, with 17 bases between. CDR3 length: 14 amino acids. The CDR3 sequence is CASSPGGTLDEQYF. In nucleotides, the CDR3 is TGTGCCAGCAGCCCCGGGGGTACTCTCGACGAGCAGTACTTC.

CDR3 sequence reads: CASSLSGDADTQYF. For the CDR3, the DNA is TGTGCCAGCAGTCTAAGCGGGGACGCAGATACGCAGTATTTT. The V gene is TRBV6-1, the J gene TRBJ2-3; the match to TRBD2 covers 7 bases. CDR1 MNHNS and CDR2 SASEGT come from the germline V gene. With V trimmed by 5 bases and J by 4 bases, 6 bases remained unmatched. This CDR3 has 14 residues.

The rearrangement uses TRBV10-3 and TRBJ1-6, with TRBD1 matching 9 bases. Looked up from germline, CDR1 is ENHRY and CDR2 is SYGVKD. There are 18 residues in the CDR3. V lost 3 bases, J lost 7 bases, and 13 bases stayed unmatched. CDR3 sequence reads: CAISDLLGDRDLNSPLHF. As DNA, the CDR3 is TGTGCCATCAGTGATCTCTTGGGGGACAGGGACCTAAATTCACCCCTCCACTTT.

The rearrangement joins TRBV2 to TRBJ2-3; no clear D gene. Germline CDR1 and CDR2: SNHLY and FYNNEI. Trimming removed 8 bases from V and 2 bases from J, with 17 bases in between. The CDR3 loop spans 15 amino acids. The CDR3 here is CASLRQSVYTDTQYF. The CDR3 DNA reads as TGTGCCAGCCTTCGTCAGTCCGTATACACAGATACGCAGTATTTT.

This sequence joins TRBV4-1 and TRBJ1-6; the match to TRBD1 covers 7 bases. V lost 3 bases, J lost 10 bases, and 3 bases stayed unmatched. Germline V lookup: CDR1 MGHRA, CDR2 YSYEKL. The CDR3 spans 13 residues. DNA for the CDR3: TGCGCCAGCAGCCAGGCAGGGGGATCACCCCTCCACTTT. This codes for CASSQAGGSPLHF.

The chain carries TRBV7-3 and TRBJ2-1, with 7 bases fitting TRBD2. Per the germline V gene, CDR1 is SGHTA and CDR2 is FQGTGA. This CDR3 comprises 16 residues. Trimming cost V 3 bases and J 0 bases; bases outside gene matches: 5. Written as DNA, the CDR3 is TGTGCCAGCAGCTTTAGGACTAGTCTCTCCTACAATGAGCAGTTCTTC. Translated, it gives CASSFRTSLSYNEQFF.

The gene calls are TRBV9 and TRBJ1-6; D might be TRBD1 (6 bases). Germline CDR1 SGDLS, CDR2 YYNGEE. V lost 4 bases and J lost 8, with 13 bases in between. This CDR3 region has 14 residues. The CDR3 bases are TGTGCCAGCAGCCCAACGGACAGTTATTCACCCCTCCACTTT. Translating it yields CASSPTDSYSPLHF.